Each of the 30 T cell receptor beta chains below was sequenced from the same sample in a study of T cells in Graves' hyperthyroidism and ophthalmopathy. Amplification yielded TCR beta CDR3 regions, with RNA transcripts as the source. A first-round RT-PCR of the TCR CDR3 used the HTBI primer set. TCRdb recomputed calls from the multiplex PCR reads with MiXCR, one row per CDR3 protein. The table includes a few hundred thousand distinct CDR3 sequences, less than 15% detected once. The sample consisted of blood. Source of these receptors: a woman aged 18-30 years with Graves' hyperthyroidism.

The sample holds many counts of this clonotype. The chain combines TRBV29-1 with TRBJ2-3; D call uncertain. Per the germline V gene, CDR1 is SQVTM and CDR2 is ANQGSEA. The CDR3 is made up of 13 amino acids. Trimming left V 4 bases short and J 6 bases short, with 14 bases between. As DNA, the CDR3 is TGCAGCGTTGCAGGCAGCCGCCGGGATACGCAGTATTTT. It is translated as CSVAGSRRDTQYF.

Of note for this clonotype: The final CDR3 position lacks the conserved phenylalanine or tryptophan, pointing to a likely read error. This sequence joins TRBV28 and TRBJ2-7; D possibly corresponds to TRBD2 (7 bases). From germline, CDR1 is MDHEN and CDR2 SYDVKM. The CDR3 sequence is 15 residues long. V lost 6 bases to trimming and J lost 6 bases, with 21 bases between them. The CDR3 reads CASRTAGRGTGEQYL. The DNA of the CDR3 is TGTGCCAGCAGAACCGCGGGGAGGGGGACCGGCGAGCAGTACCTC.

This clonotype occurred many times. The chain has TRBV28 and TRBJ1-5, with D tentatively TRBD1 (6 bases). V was cut by 6 bases and J by 6 bases, with 21 bases left in between. The CDR3 runs to 16 residues. Per germline, CDR1 MDHEN and CDR2 SYDVKM. Written as DNA, the CDR3 is TGTGCCAGCAGGCCCTGGGGGGGGGGGCAGGGTCAGCCCCAGCATTTT. This gives the protein CASRPWGGGQGQPQHF.

This clonotype was seen repeatedly, ten times or more. This chain links TRBV12-3 or TRBV12-4 with TRBJ1-3; 8 bases map to TRBD1. This CDR3 has 17 residues. V shed 1 base and J 1 base; nucleotides not matched to a gene: 6. CDR3 residues: CASSLDTWTGSGNTIYF. The CDR3 nucleotides are TGTGCCAGCAGTTTAGATACCTGGACAGGGTCTGGAAACACCATATATTTT.

Remarks on this clonotype: A much larger clone differs by one base, so this may be a read error. The chain combines TRBV3-1 with TRBJ2-4; a possible D gene is TRBD2 (6 bases). Looked up from germline, CDR1 is LGHDT and CDR2 is YNNKEL (reference sequence). The CDR3 is 17 amino acids. V shed 3 bases and J shed 0 bases, with 15 bases lying between them. In DNA, the CDR3 is TGTGCCAGCAGCCACTCCGACGGGGGAGTAGCCAAAAACATTCAGTACTTC. This translates into CASSHSDGGVAKNIQYF. The whole variable domain, remainder taken from reference TRBV3-1 and TRBJ2-4, is DTAVSQTPKYLVTQMGNDKSIKCEQNLGHDTMYWYKQDSKKFLKIMFSYNNKELIINETVPNRFSPKSPDKAHLNLHINSLELGDSAVYFCASSHSDGGVAKNIQYFGAGTRLSVL.

The sample holds many counts of this clonotype. This sequence joins TRBV12-3 or TRBV12-4 and TRBJ1-2, with 8 nucleotides matching TRBD1. The length of the CDR3 is 13 residues. Trimming took 6 bases from V and 6 from J; bases not matched to a gene: 6. The CDR3 sequence: CASSDRGAHGYTF. The CDR3 bases are TGTGCCAGCAGCGACAGGGGCGCACATGGCTACACCTTC.

This clonotype has a handful of counts. A read error may explain this, as a much larger clone is one base away. The conserved closing phenylalanine or tryptophan is absent in this CDR3, likely reflecting a read error. The chain employs TRBV2 and TRBJ1-2, with unresolved D. The length of the CDR3 is 15 residues. V lost 3 bases, J lost 0 bases, and 11 bases lay in between. In germline, CDR1 is SNHLY, CDR2 FYNNEI. The CDR3 sequence: CASSEWARANYGYTV. For the CDR3, the DNA is TGTGCCAGCAGTGAGTGGGCAAGAGCTAACTATGGCTACACCGTC.

The V call is TRBV5-5, the J call TRBJ2-5, with a possible D match to TRBD1 (6 bases). V lost 4 bases and J lost 2, with 21 bases in between. This CDR3 has 17 residues. From germline, CDR1 is SGHKS and CDR2 YYEKEE (reference sequence). The DNA of the CDR3 is TGTGCCAGCAGCCCCCCCCAGGGACACCTGGAACAAGAGACCCAGTACTTC. This gives the protein CASSPPQGHLEQETQYF.

This clonotype occurred many times. This rearrangement joins TRBV20-1 to TRBJ2-1; D unclear. Germline-derived CDR1 and CDR2 are DFQATT and SNEGSKA (reference sequence). The CDR3 totals 14 residues. Trimming stripped 4 bases from V and 3 bases from J, with 13 bases between. The CDR3 protein is CSANLDSVYNEQFF. The CDR3 DNA is TGCAGTGCTAACCTAGATTCTGTCTACAATGAGCAGTTCTTC.

This clonotype was observed many times. The genes are TRBV9 and TRBJ1-3; D is ambiguous. In germline, CDR1 is SGDLS, CDR2 YYNGEE. Trimming removed 0 bases at V and 0 bases at J, with 7 bases between. The CDR3 length is 15 residues. The CDR3, as DNA: TGTGCCAGCAGCGTAGAAGCGGACTCTGGAAACACCATATATTTT. Its translation: CASSVEADSGNTIYF. Variable domain in full (rest from reference TRBV9 and TRBJ1-3): DSGVTQTPKHLITATGQRVTLRCSPRSGDLSVYWYQQSLDQGLQFLIQYYNGEERAKGNILERFSAQQFPDLHSELNLSSLELGDSALYFCASSVEADSGNTIYFGEGSWLTVV.

As for this clonotype: The germline gene is not matched at one end of the junction; a read error may be the cause. The V call is TRBV2, the J call TRBJ2-1; the D is unclear. Germline assignment: CDR1 SNHLY and CDR2 FYNNEI. The CDR3 is 9 residues long. The CDR3 nucleotides read TGTGCCAGCAAGGGCCCGGGCAGCTTC. As protein: CASKGPGSF.

This clonotype was counted ten times or more. V gene TRBV15 combines with J gene TRBJ2-4; 7 nucleotides line up with TRBD1. Germline-derived CDR1 and CDR2 are LNHNV and YYDKDF (reference sequence). This CDR3 comprises 13 residues. V was pared by 1 base and J by 6 bases, with 0 bases of the junction left unmatched. The DNA of the CDR3 is TGTGCCACCAGCAGAGGACAGGGAAACATTCAGTACTTC. This sequence encodes CATSRGQGNIQYF. The full variable domain, its missing parts supplied by reference TRBV15 and TRBJ2-4, is DAMVIQNPRYQVTQFGKPVTLSCSQTLNHNVMYWYQQKSSQAPKLLFHYYDKDFNNEADTPDNFQSRRPNTSFCFLDIRSPGLGDTAMYLCATSRGQGNIQYFGAGTRLSVL.

This clonotype was seen many times. This chain connects TRBV7-9 to TRBJ2-3; 7 positions agree with TRBD2. This CDR3 has 16 residues. The J segment lost 1 base and the V segment lost 2 bases, leaving 6 bases of the junction unmatched. Germline CDR1 is SEHNR and CDR2 is FQNEAQ (reference sequence). DNA of the CDR3: TGTGCCAGCAGCTTAAGTCGCGGGAGCCGCACAGATACGCAGTATTTT. This translates into CASSLSRGSRTDTQYF.

This clonotype was detected many times. The V gene is TRBV12-3 or TRBV12-4, the J gene TRBJ1-1; TRBD1 aligns across 12 bases. The CDR3 consists of 16 residues. V was pared by 2 bases and J by 5 bases, with 6 bases of the junction left unmatched. The CDR3 loop is CASSLLWGQGATEAFF. The DNA of the CDR3 is TGTGCCAGCAGTTTATTATGGGGACAGGGGGCTACTGAAGCTTTCTTT.

Ten or more counts support this clonotype. The J gene is TRBJ1-2, the V gene TRBV3-1, with a weak D call TRBD1 (6 bases). V was shortened by 2 bases and J by 7 bases, with 17 bases between the two germline ends. This CDR3 contains 15 residues. Looked up from germline, CDR1 is LGHDT and CDR2 is YNNKEL (reference sequence). CDR3 loop: CASSQRTDHGTGYTF. CDR3 nucleotide sequence: TGTGCCAGCAGCCAAAGGACAGACCACGGAACTGGCTACACCTTC. Based on the CDR3 plus reference TRBV3-1 and TRBJ1-2, the full variable domain is DTAVSQTPKYLVTQMGNDKSIKCEQNLGHDTMYWYKQDSKKFLKIMFSYNNKELIINETVPNRFSPKSPDKAHLNLHINSLELGDSAVYFCASSQRTDHGTGYTFGSGTRLTVV.

The chain is built from TRBV13 and TRBJ2-1; D may be TRBD1 (5 bases). Trimming removed 5 bases at V and 7 bases at J, with 18 bases between. This CDR3 has 15 residues. The germline gives CDR1 PRHDT, CDR2 FYEKMQ (reference sequence). CDR3 nucleotides: TGTGCCAGCAGCCTCAGGGCATACTTGGGGAATGAGCAGTTCTTC. Translating it yields CASSLRAYLGNEQFF.

This clonotype was observed at least ten times. The rearrangement uses TRBV20-1 and TRBJ1-2; no clear D gene. V lost 4 bases to trimming and J lost 0 bases, with 12 bases between them. There are 14 residues in the CDR3. The germline gives CDR1 DFQATT, CDR2 SNEGSKA (reference sequence). CDR3 DNA: TGCAGTGCTACGCCGTGGGCAGCTAACTATGGCTACACCTTC. The encoded protein is CSATPWAANYGYTF.

This clonotype appeared many times. The rearrangement joins TRBV28 to TRBJ1-4; D is possibly TRBD1 (6 bases). Germline V gene lookup returns CDR1 MDHEN and CDR2 SYDVKM. The CDR3 is 15 residues long. V lost 11 bases to trimming and J lost 4 bases, with 20 bases between them. The CDR3 sequence: CACKAGVRSNEKLFF. The CDR3 nucleotides are TGTGCCTGCAAAGCAGGGGTTCGAAGTAATGAAAAACTGTTTTTT.

This clonotype was counted many times. The chain carries TRBV7-9 and TRBJ2-5; unclear D gene. Deletions cut 3 bases from V and 3 bases from J, with 11 bases between. From germline, CDR1 is SEHNR and CDR2 FQNEAQ (reference sequence). This CDR3 is built from 14 residues. The CDR3 loop is CASSFQSVKETQYF. The CDR3, as DNA: TGTGCCAGCAGCTTCCAGAGCGTAAAAGAGACCCAGTACTTC.

This clonotype was seen many times. The V call is TRBV28, the J call TRBJ1-5; D not resolved. The germline CDR1 and CDR2 sequences are MDHEN and SYDVKM. The CDR3 has 12 residues. V lost 8 bases and J lost 5, with 10 bases in between. The CDR3 coding sequence is TGTGCCAGCCATCGGTATGATCAGCCCCAGCATTTT. Its protein product is CASHRYDQPQHF.

This clonotype was recorded a few times. This rearrangement joins TRBV19 to TRBJ2-1; D possibly corresponds to TRBD1 (5 bases). Germline CDR1 reads LNHDA; CDR2 reads SQIVND (reference sequence). V was cut by 2 bases and J by 6 bases, with 8 bases left in between. This CDR3 region has 13 residues. The CDR3, as DNA: TGTGCCAGTAGTATAATGCAGGGCAATGAGCAGTTCTTC. It specifies CASSIMQGNEQFF.

The chain uses TRBV5-1 and TRBJ2-3; D is possibly TRBD2 (7 bases). Per germline, CDR1 SGHRS and CDR2 YFSETQ. V lost 9 bases to trimming and J lost 0 bases, with 17 bases between them. The CDR3 covers 15 residues. The CDR3 nucleotides read TGCGCCACCACTGTGGCGGGGGCTAGCACAGATACGCAGTATTTT. It yields the protein CATTVAGASTDTQYF.

This clonotype was observed at least ten times. V is TRBV4-2 and J is TRBJ2-3; possibly TRBD2 for D (6 bases). Trimming removed 1 base at V and 0 bases at J, with 17 bases between. The CDR3 runs to 18 residues. Looked up from germline, CDR1 is LGHNA and CDR2 is YNFKEQ. DNA for the CDR3: TGTGCCAGCAGCCAAGTCTGGGGCGGGGATCCTAGCACAGATACGCAGTATTTT. It encodes CASSQVWGGDPSTDTQYF.

This clonotype was detected many times. The chain links TRBV7-9 to TRBJ2-7; D uncertain. Germline V lookup: CDR1 SEHNR, CDR2 FQNEAQ (reference sequence). Trimming pared 3 bases from V and 3 bases from J, leaving 6 bases between. The length of the CDR3 is 12 residues. The CDR3 loop is CASSFVGYEQYF. The CDR3 DNA sequence: TGTGCCAGCAGCTTTGTTGGCTACGAGCAGTACTTC.

This clonotype was counted ten times or more. The chain is built from TRBV28 and TRBJ1-1; possible D gene TRBD1, 5 bases. The germline gives CDR1 MDHEN, CDR2 SYDVKM. The CDR3 is 13 residues long. Trimming stripped 4 bases from V and 5 bases from J, with 11 bases between. The CDR3 DNA reads TGTGCCAGCAGTTGGGGGACTTGGACTGAAGCTTTCTTT. Protein sequence: CASSWGTWTEAFF. Combining the CDR3 with reference TRBV28 and TRBJ1-1 gives the whole variable domain DVKVTQSSRYLVKRTGEKVFLECVQDMDHENMFWYRQDPGLGLRLIYFSYDVKMKEKGDIPEGYSVSREKKERFSLILESASTNQTSMYLCASSWGTWTEAFFGQGTRLTVV.

This clonotype was seen repeatedly, ten times or more. The chain combines TRBV2 with TRBJ2-5, with TRBD2 matching 9 bases. V lost 4 bases and J lost 5; bases outside the gene matches: 5. The germline gives CDR1 SNHLY, CDR2 FYNNEI. The CDR3 covers 14 residues. CDR3 loop: CASSVAGVGETQYF. For the CDR3, the DNA is TGTGCCAGCAGTGTAGCGGGGGTTGGTGAGACCCAGTACTTC.

This rearrangement joins TRBV28 to TRBJ1-5; 7 nucleotides match TRBD1. The germline V gene has CDR1 MDHEN and CDR2 SYDVKM. The CDR3 is made up of 15 amino acids. V lost 5 bases to trimming and J lost 4 bases; unmatched junction nucleotides: 8. The CDR3 nucleotides read TGTGCCAGCAGTCCCCCAGGGGGGCAAAATCAGCCCCAGCATTTT. Translated: CASSPPGGQNQPQHF.

This clonotype has ten or more counts. V usage is TRBV20-1 and J usage is TRBJ2-4; weak D call: TRBD2 (7 bases). CDR3 length: 15 amino acids. Deletions cut 5 bases from V and 1 base from J, with 15 bases between. Looked up from germline, CDR1 is DFQATT and CDR2 is SNEGSKA (reference sequence). The CDR3 reads CSAPEGGVAKNIQYF. The CDR3 DNA sequence: TGCAGTGCTCCCGAGGGGGGGGTGGCCAAAAACATTCAGTACTTC.

The chain couples TRBV4-2 to TRBJ2-1; 7 bases line up with TRBD1. Germline CDR1 and CDR2: LGHNA and YNFKEQ. V gave up 0 bases and J gave up 5 bases; unmatched junction bases: 4. CDR3 length: 15 amino acids. The CDR3, as DNA: TGTGCCAGCAGCCAAGATCCCGGACAGGACAATGAGCAGTTCTTC. The encoded protein is CASSQDPGQDNEQFF.

This clonotype was seen at least ten times. This rearrangement joins TRBV20-1 to TRBJ1-2; possible D gene TRBD1, 6 bases. From germline, CDR1 is DFQATT and CDR2 SNEGSKA (reference sequence). This CDR3 has 15 residues. The V and J ends lost 8 bases and 5 bases respectively, with 24 bases between them. CDR3 amino acids: CSPGRGRGAWYGYTF. The CDR3 bases are TGCAGTCCCGGACGGGGACGGGGGGCGTGGTATGGCTACACCTTC.